This T cell receptor (beta chain) comes out of a study of blood T cell repertoires in COVID-19. For the study at large: COVID-19 samples, acute and convalescent, were from the United States, Italy and Spain. Sources were T cells, B-cell-depleted T cells, or PBMCs; the material itself was cDNA or gDNA.

Germline V gives CDR1 MNHEY, CDR2 SMNVEV (reference sequence). The CDR3 runs 14 residues. V gave up 6 bases and J gave up 3 bases, with 9 bases separating them. Per the original data handling: Quantification of nucleated cells was approximated via reference gene primer amplification. Generated by immunoSEQ multiplex PCR, the TCRdb table keeps only in-frame clones and is missing some. The D gene and trimming were derived from the DNA, and the V and J assignments and clone size from that table. The sample consists of around 99,000 clones, approximately 81% of them appearing once. The chain couples TRBV27 to TRBJ2-6; perhaps TRBD1 as D (5 bases). This TCR was recovered from a human donor in a cohort sampled during active COVID-19. Sequencing input: peripheral blood. The CDR3 reads CASRGLGGANVLTF. DNA of the CDR3: TGTGCCAGCAGGGGGCTGGGTGGGGCCAACGTCCTGACTTTC.